Listed below are T cell receptor beta chains from one sample, sequenced in a study of cytomegalovirus exposure and HLA in healthy donors. The table came from immunoSEQ multiplex PCR; TCRdb's copy has only in-frame clones and leaves some out. Here the sample spans 150,000 to 200,000 clones, more than 70% being singletons. Sequences were obtained from PBMCs. Receptor source: a boy under 18 in good health and CMV-seronegative. Each CDR3 is given with its conserved first and last residue. Fields, in order: clone size, D gene, J gene, V gene, CDR3 DNA, CDR3 protein. A D gene is named only where the DNA matches it firmly. Rows may omit the clone size; those that give it use once, few, many or a size class.

NA TRBD2 TRBJ2-1 TRBV10-1 TGCGCCAGATTAGGGGCGACTAGCGGCAGAGAATCGGGGTACAATGAGCAGTTCTTC CARLGATSGRESGYNEQFF
few NA TRBJ2-5 TRBV7-3 TGTGCCAGCAGCTTAACAGCTAACCTAGAGACCCAGTACTTC CASSLTANLETQYF
NA TRBD2 TRBJ2-4 TRBV4-3 TGCGCCAGCAGCCAAGACACTAGCGGGGGGGTAAACATTCAGTACTTC CASSQDTSGGVNIQYF
NA NA TRBJ1-1 TRBV19 TGTGCCAGTAGTAGTTCCCGGAACACTGAAGCTTTCTTT CASSSSRNTEAFF
NA TRBD1 TRBJ1-5 TRBV2 TGTGCCAGTGAGGACAGGGGGAATCAGCCCCAGCATTTT CASEDRGNQPQHF
few TRBD1 TRBJ1-2 TRBV5-4 TGTGCCAGCAGCCCCGGGACAGGGCGAAGTGCTGGCTACACCTTC CASSPGTGRSAGYTF
NA NA TRBJ1-2 TRBV6-1 TGTGCCAGCAGTGAAGCGCTCGCGGGTAACTATGGCTACACCTTC CASSEALAGNYGYTF
NA TRBD2 TRBJ2-7 TRBV27 TGTGCCAGCAGCCGGGCCCCGCCTGGCGGGAGTAACACCTACGAGCAGTACTTC CASSRAPPGGSNTYEQYF
NA NA TRBJ1-2 TRBV7-2 TGTGCCAGCAGCTTACGACAGAACTATGGCTACACCTTC CASSLRQNYGYTF
NA TRBD1 TRBJ2-3 TRBV25-1 TGTGCCAGCAGTGCACCGGGACAGGGGCGCGCAGATACGCAGTATTTT CASSAPGQGRADTQYF
few TRBD1 TRBJ1-4 TRBV7-9 TGTGCCAGCAGCGATAACACAGGGGGTGAAAAACTGTTTTTT CASSDNTGGEKLFF
once NA TRBJ1-4 TRBV10-3 TGTGCCATCAGATCAGGGCGGTATGAAAAACTGTTTTTT CAIRSGRYEKLFF
NA TRBD2 TRBJ2-1 TRBV10-3 TGTGCCGTAACGGGGGGGTACAATGAGCAGTTCTTC CAVTGGYNEQFF
NA TRBD2 TRBJ2-2 TRBV28 TGTGCCAGCAGTTTAGGACTAGCGGGACCTACCGGGGAGCTGTTTTTT CASSLGLAGPTGELFF
few TRBD1 TRBJ1-2 TRBV29-1 TGCAGCGTTGGAACAGGGGAAGGTTATGGCTACACCTTC CSVGTGEGYGYTF